The 9 T cell receptor beta chains below were found in one sample sequenced in a study of vaccination effects on CD4 cells after COVID-19. Pools of viral peptides were used by the ViraFEST assay to expand antigen-specific CD4+ T cells ahead of sequencing. Subsequent to a culture period of under 11 days, CD4+ T cells were isolated. Using immunoSEQ multiplex PCR, the repertoire was profiled, and TCRdb retains in-frame clones only, with some absent. The data show tens of thousands of clones, with around four fifths seen just once and approximately 1.7% held by the top ten. These receptors are not linked to any known antigen. Specimen: CD4+ T cells from PBMCs cultured with HCoV-229E spike peptides, collected before COVID-19 vaccination. The receptors stem from a human donor who received a COVID-19 vaccine.

The chain employs TRBV18 and TRBJ2-1; perhaps TRBD1 as D (5 bases). Trimming cost V 6 bases and J 6 bases, with 18 bases left between them. Germline lookup yields CDR1 KGHSH and CDR2 LQKENI. This CDR3 region has 15 residues. In DNA, the CDR3 is TGTGCCAGCTCCCCGACCAGGGTTATCGGCAATGAGCAGTTCTTC. Translation gives CASSPTRVIGNEQFF.

The chain carries TRBV4-1 and TRBJ1-1; no clear D. V dropped 1 base and J dropped 1 base, with 13 bases sitting between them. Looked up from germline, CDR1 is MGHRA and CDR2 is YSYEKL. This CDR3 is 16 amino acids long. The CDR3 loop reads CASSQALHDTNTEAFF. CDR3 nucleotide sequence: TGCGCCAGCAGCCAAGCCCTACACGATACGAACACTGAAGCTTTCTTT.

CDR3 coding DNA: TGTGCCAGCAGCCCCACCGGGACAATATCAGGGAAACTGTTTTTT. Protein product: CASSPTGTISGKLFF. The rearrangement joins TRBV6-5 to TRBJ1-4; D perhaps matches TRBD1 (6 bases). Germline V gene sequence: CDR1 MNHEY, CDR2 SVGAGI. The CDR3 is 15 residues long. Trimming pared 6 bases from V and 11 bases from J, leaving 22 bases between.

V usage is TRBV19 and J usage is TRBJ1-5, with 8 nucleotides matching TRBD1. CDR1 and CDR2 (germline): LNHDA, SQIVND (reference sequence). With V trimmed by 4 bases and J by 3 bases, 8 bases remained unmatched. The CDR3 has 16 amino acids. In DNA, the CDR3 is TGTGCCAGTAGTACGGGAGGACAGGGCTTCAATCAGCCCCAGCATTTT. Translation: CASSTGGQGFNQPQHF.

The genes are TRBV6-1 and TRBJ2-1, with D uncertain. The V gene lost 2 bases and the J gene lost 7 bases, with 9 bases spanning the gap. There are 13 residues in the CDR3. The germline CDR1 and CDR2 sequences are MNHNS and SASEGT. CDR3 residues: CASSEFWGNEQFF. The DNA of the CDR3 is TGTGCCAGCAGTGAATTTTGGGGTAATGAGCAGTTCTTC.

The chain has TRBV5-8 and TRBJ1-4; TRBD1 agrees at 7 bases. Germline CDR1 and CDR2: SGHTS and YDEGEE. This CDR3 has 15 residues. Unmatched junction bases numbered 3, after V lost 0 bases and J lost 4 bases. In DNA, the CDR3 is TGTGCCAGCAGCTTGGGACAGGGCATTAATGAAAAACTGTTTTTT. Translation gives CASSLGQGINEKLFF. Using reference TRBV5-8 and TRBJ1-4 for the parts outside the CDR3, the full variable domain is EAGVTQSPTHLIKTRGQQATLRCSPISGHTSVYWYQQALGLGLQFLLWYDEGEERNRGNFPPRFSGRQFPNYSSELNVNALELEDSALYLCASSLGQGINEKLFFGSGTQLSVL.

The chain has TRBV24-1 and TRBJ2-5; 9 positions agree with TRBD2. CDR1 and CDR2 (germline): KGHDR, SFDVKD. V trimming: 0 bases; J trimming: 2 bases; junction bases outside the gene matches: 3. CDR3 size: 16 residues. In DNA, the CDR3 is TGTGCCACCAGTGATTTGGGGGCGGGGGGGCAAGAGACCCAGTACTTC. Encoded protein: CATSDLGAGGQETQYF.

The J gene is TRBJ1-5, the V gene TRBV30; D is possibly TRBD1 (6 bases). The CDR3 is 13 residues long. Germline-derived CDR1 and CDR2 are GTSNPN and SVGIG (reference sequence). V lost 4 bases and J 6 bases, leaving 13 bases between the germline ends. This CDR3 reads CAWNGGGVQPQHF. As DNA, the CDR3 is TGTGCCTGGAATGGGGGGGGCGTTCAGCCCCAGCATTTT.

J is TRBJ1-2 and V is TRBV7-2, with 12 bases identical to TRBD1. The CDR3 has 16 amino acids. The V and J ends lost 2 bases and 6 bases, in that order; junction bases with no gene match: 7. Germline CDR1 reads SGHTA; CDR2 reads FQGNSA. The CDR3 loop is CASSLNLGTGGDGYTF. DNA for the CDR3: TGTGCCAGCAGCTTAAACCTAGGGACAGGGGGCGATGGCTACACCTTC. The full variable domain, rest sourced from reference TRBV7-2 and TRBJ1-2, is GAGVSQSPSNKVTEKGKDVELRCDPISGHTALYWYRQSLGQGLEFLIYFQGNSAPDKSGLPSDRFSAERTGGSVSTLTIQRTQQEDSAVYLCASSLNLGTGGDGYTFGSGTRLTVV.